These 5 T cell receptor beta chains originate from one sample sequenced in a study of PD-1 blockade in mismatch repair-deficient tumors. The protocol was immunoSEQ multiplex PCR, while the TCRdb copy is restricted to in-frame clones and leaves out a portion. This sample has roughly 50,000 clones, with around 82% found just once. Material: peripheral blood, obtained 4 weeks after starting pembrolizumab. Source of these receptors: an adult with mismatch repair-deficient cancer.

The V gene is TRBV19, the J gene TRBJ2-4, with 7 positions matching TRBD2. The germline V gene encodes CDR1 LNHDA and CDR2 SQIVND (reference sequence). This CDR3 has 13 amino acids. Unmatched junction bases numbered 7, after V lost 6 bases and J lost 8 bases. The CDR3 loop reads CASSPVRGDIQYF. In nucleotides, the CDR3 is TGTGCCAGTAGCCCAGTCCGGGGGGACATTCAGTACTTC.

The chain recombines TRBV5-4 with TRBJ2-7, with D possibly TRBD2 on 6 matching bases. CDR3 length: 14 residues. The V gene's germline CDR1 is SGHNT and CDR2 YYREEE (reference sequence). V was cut by 0 bases and J by 3 bases, with 10 bases left in between. The CDR3 here is CASSLAGVVYEQYF. CDR3 nucleotides: TGTGCCAGCAGCTTGGCGGGGGTGGTCTACGAGCAGTACTTC. Variable domain in full (rest from reference TRBV5-4 and TRBJ2-7): ETGVTQSPTHLIKTRGQQVTLRCSSQSGHNTVSWYQQALGQGPQFIFQYYREEENGRGNFPPRFSGLQFPNYSSELNVNALELDDSALYLCASSLAGVVYEQYFGPGTRLTVT.

This rearrangement joins TRBV5-1 to TRBJ2-2, with D perhaps TRBD1 or TRBD2 (5 bases each). Germline V CDR1 and CDR2: SGHRS, YFSETQ. The germline V and J ends were trimmed by 7 bases and 3 bases, with 13 bases remaining between them. The CDR3 is 14 residues long. The CDR3 coding sequence is TGCGCCAGCGGAGGTCTAGGGGACACCGGGGAGCTGTTTTTT. Protein sequence: CASGGLGDTGELFF.

The chain joins TRBV4-1 to TRBJ2-3; D is perhaps TRBD2 (6 bases). The V gene lost 3 bases and the J gene lost 4 bases, with 14 bases spanning the gap. CDR1 is MGHRA and CDR2 is YSYEKL in the germline V gene. There are 15 residues in the CDR3. The CDR3 spells CASSHPGEGPDTQYF. DNA for the CDR3: TGCGCCAGCAGCCATCCGGGAGAGGGCCCAGATACGCAGTATTTT.

The gene calls are TRBV7-2 and TRBJ2-5, with D hard to call. The length of the CDR3 is 14 residues. Germline V gives CDR1 SGHTA, CDR2 FQGNSA. With 2 bases removed from V and 1 base from J, the gap between germline ends came to 8 bases. The CDR3 protein is CASSLFSLQETQYF. CDR3 DNA: TGTGCCAGCAGCTTATTTAGTCTCCAAGAGACCCAGTACTTC. Supplemented by reference TRBV7-2 and TRBJ2-5, the full variable domain reads GAGVSQSPSNKVTEKGKDVELRCDPISGHTALYWYRQSLGQGLEFLIYFQGNSAPDKSGLPSDRFSAERTGGSVSTLTIQRTQQEDSAVYLCASSLFSLQETQYFGPGTRLLVL.